Listed here are 7 T cell receptor beta chains from one sample, sequenced in a study of T cells in Graves' hyperthyroidism and ophthalmopathy. From RNA transcripts, TCR beta CDR3 regions were amplified. During a first-round RT-PCR of the TCR CDR3, the HTBI primer set was used. A single record per CDR3 protein comes from TCRdb applying MiXCR to the multiplex PCR reads. Of some 550,000 distinct CDR3 sequences listed, about a fifth are singletons. Sequenced material: blood. The receptors were gathered from a man aged 18 to 30 with Graves' hyperthyroidism.

This clonotype was counted at least ten times. This chain joins TRBV20-1 and TRBJ1-2; D may be TRBD1 (6 bases). The V end was cut by 3 bases, the J end by 7 bases, with 18 bases between. The CDR3 totals 14 residues. The germline gives CDR1 DFQATT, CDR2 SNEGSKA (reference sequence). The CDR3 protein is CSASLGSQGLGYTF. The CDR3 DNA reads as TGCAGTGCTAGCCTCGGGTCACAGGGCCTTGGCTACACCTTC.

Ten or more counts support this clonotype. The chain couples TRBV28 to TRBJ2-7; possibly TRBD2 for D (6 bases). The CDR3 consists of 14 residues. Per the germline V gene, CDR1 is MDHEN and CDR2 is SYDVKM. Between the trimmed V and J ends, which lost 3 bases and 1 base, there was a span of 10 bases. The CDR3 sequence is CASSFLANSYEQYF. For the CDR3, the DNA is TGTGCCAGCAGTTTCCTAGCGAATTCCTACGAGCAGTACTTC.

The rearrangement uses TRBV6-2 or TRBV6-3 and TRBJ2-7; 11 nucleotides align to TRBD1. V lost 5 bases, J lost 1 base, and 4 bases stayed unmatched. CDR3 length: 15 residues. The germline V gene has CDR1 MNHEY and CDR2 SVGEGT. Here the CDR3 DNA reads TGTGCCAGCAGTACCCGGGACAGGGGGTCCTACGAGCAGTACTTC. This sequence encodes CASSTRDRGSYEQYF.

The chain has TRBV11-2 and TRBJ1-2; D might be TRBD1 (5 bases). V gave up 1 base and J gave up 0 bases, with 12 bases separating them. Germline V gives CDR1 SGHAT, CDR2 FQNNGV. CDR3 length: 16 amino acids. CDR3 nucleotide sequence: TGTGCCAGCAGCTTAGGGACAAGGCCCTCTAACTATGGCTACACCTTC. This encodes CASSLGTRPSNYGYTF.

The chain couples TRBV29-1 to TRBJ2-7, with 13 bases matching TRBD2. CDR3 size: 17 residues. V dropped 4 bases and J dropped 1; count of bases not matched to a gene: 10. Germline V lookup: CDR1 SQVTM, CDR2 ANQGSEA. The CDR3 protein is CSVGWGLAGFGSYEQYF. CDR3 sequence (DNA): TGCAGCGTTGGATGGGGACTAGCGGGGTTCGGGTCCTACGAGCAGTACTTC.

This chain links TRBV29-1 with TRBJ2-4, with D perhaps matching TRBD2 (5 bases). CDR1 is SQVTM, CDR2 ANQGSEA, per germline. Trimming stripped 5 bases from V and 3 bases from J, with 11 bases between. The length of the CDR3 is 13 residues. CDR3 in DNA: TGCAGCGTTACGGGGAATGGCAAAAACATTCAGTACTTC. Translating gives CSVTGNGKNIQYF.

This clonotype was found many times. The CDR3 nucleotides are TGTGCCAGCAGTTACTCTCCCCAGGGGAACACTGAAGCTTTCTTT. As protein: CASSYSPQGNTEAFF. The gene calls are TRBV6-5 and TRBJ1-1, with a tentative D call TRBD1 (5 bases). CDR3 size: 15 residues. Germline CDR1 and CDR2: MNHEY and SVGAGI. With 0 bases removed from V and 1 base from J, the gap between germline ends came to 9 bases.